The following is a T cell receptor (beta chain) sequence with its context. The antigen is not known. This specimen comes from a study of PD-1 blockade in classical Hodgkin lymphoma. General study findings and limits: In newly diagnosed patients, baseline TCR diversity was reportedly below that of healthy donors. Factors driving the repertoire differences, possibly disease activity or prior therapy, remain undefined.

The V and J ends lost 8 bases and 3 bases respectively, with 4 bases between them. In germline, CDR1 is SEHNR, CDR2 FQNEAQ (reference sequence). The CDR3 extends over 10 amino acids. Every patient relapsed after autologous stem cell transplantation, and brentuximab vedotin exposure varied. Thawed PBMCs were the source of CD8+ T cells, obtained through magnetic negative selection. Best outcomes ranged across complete response, partial response and progressive disease. Method: immunoSEQ multiplex PCR; TCRdb's copy keeps in-frame clones and lacks some. The sample has over 25,000 clones, around 88% seen once.

This sequence joins TRBV7-9 and TRBJ1-1; D is ambiguous. The sequences come from CD8+ T cells from blood, collected at baseline. The clonotype originates from a human donor with classical Hodgkin lymphoma. The DNA of the CDR3 is TGTGCCAGCGGTCACACTGAAGCTTTCTTT. Translation: CASGHTEAFF.